This section outlines one T cell receptor (beta chain) sequence together with its context. Germline loops: CDR1 LNHDA, CDR2 SQIVND (reference sequence). The CDR3 consists of 15 residues. The sample comes from a study of T cells expressing NK-cell markers. TCRdb reanalyzed the 5' RACE reads and collapses them to one entry per CDR3 protein, without DNA. The specimen's table records about 380,000 distinct CDR3 sequences. This chain connects TRBV19 to TRBJ2-4; with no DNA, the TCRdb D assignment of TRBD1 cannot be verified. Sequencing was done on a sample of blood T cells: a sorted CD56 or NKG2C T cell subset, CD4+ or CD8+ T cells, or bulk PBMC T cells (not recorded which). The receptor's source is a man aged 18-75 years in good health. CDR3 sequence reads: CASRGEDRAKNIQYF.